This TCR beta chain was obtained from a study of blood T cell repertoires in COVID-19. Study-wide background: PBMCs, B-cell-depleted T cells, or T cells provided the cDNA or gDNA that made up the material.

Per the germline V gene, CDR1 is SGHAT and CDR2 is FQNNGV. Trimming left V 6 bases short and J 3 bases short, with 17 bases between. The CDR3 spans 15 residues. Produced via immunoSEQ multiplex PCR; TCRdb's table is partial and in-frame only. This sample has about 330,000 clones, with roughly 86% found just once. Membership in each cohort depended on participant-reported clinical history. Symptom resolution, clearance, or two negative PCRs marked donors in Cohort 3 as recovered. The sequencing input was PBMCs or T cells enriched from blood (not recorded which). The receptor was isolated from a woman in her twenties or thirties who had recovered from COVID-19. The chain links TRBV11-2 to TRBJ1-1, with D possibly being TRBD1 (6 bases). The CDR3 spells CASRPSVGGDTEAFF. The CDR3 DNA is TGTGCCAGCAGGCCCAGCGTAGGGGGAGACACTGAAGCTTTCTTT.